One and the same sample provided the 20 T cell receptor beta chains below, sequenced in a study of T cells in Graves' hyperthyroidism and ophthalmopathy. The TCR beta CDR3 regions underwent amplification using RNA transcripts as the source. TCR CDR3 underwent first-round RT-PCR with the HTBI primer set. From the multiplex PCR reads, TCRdb called clonotypes with MiXCR, one entry per CDR3 protein. The sample has about 290,000 distinct CDR3 sequences, roughly 13% seen once. Source material: blood. The origin of the receptors is a woman aged 40 to 50 with Graves' hyperthyroidism.

The chain carries TRBV28 and TRBJ1-2; the match to TRBD1 covers 8 bases. After removal of 5 bases from V and 10 bases from J, the junction contained 6 bases not matched to a gene. In germline, CDR1 is MDHEN, CDR2 SYDVKM. This CDR3 region has 12 residues. The CDR3 nucleotides are TGTGCCAGCAGTCCCCGACAGGGGATCTACACCTTC. Its protein is CASSPRQGIYTF.

This chain uses TRBV12-3 or TRBV12-4 with TRBJ1-2; 9 nucleotides align to TRBD1. Unmatched junction bases numbered 8, after V lost 2 bases and J lost 7 bases. The CDR3 sequence is 15 residues long. The CDR3 here is CASSLRGQGSFGYTF. Here the CDR3 DNA reads TGTGCCAGCAGTTTAAGGGGACAGGGAAGTTTTGGCTACACCTTC.

This clonotype was detected many times. V is TRBV13 and J is TRBJ2-3, with D possibly TRBD2 on 6 matching bases. The CDR3 has 18 amino acids. Germline assignment: CDR1 PRHDT and CDR2 FYEKMQ (reference sequence). V was pared by 1 base and J by 2 bases, with 19 bases between. In nucleotides, the CDR3 is TGTGCCAGCAGCTTAGAGAACACGGGGCTAGCGCTCACAGATACGCAGTATTTT. Residues: CASSLENTGLALTDTQYF.

This clonotype was observed at least ten times. The chain has TRBV27 and TRBJ2-7, with 7 bases that match TRBD2. The CDR3 contains 14 residues. Trimming removed 1 base from V and 3 bases from J; junction bases left unmatched: 3. CDR1 and CDR2 from the germline V gene are MNHEY and SMNVEV (reference sequence). CDR3 DNA: TGTGCCAGCAGTTTATTGGGCGGGGGCTACGAGCAGTACTTC. Translation: CASSLLGGGYEQYF.

This clonotype has a count of ten or more. CDR3 nucleotide sequence: TGTGCCAGCAGTTTCGACCGGGCATCCTACGAGCAGTACTTC. This gives the protein CASSFDRASYEQYF. The chain has TRBV28 and TRBJ2-7; D gene ambiguous. The germline V gene has CDR1 MDHEN and CDR2 SYDVKM. Trimming took off 3 bases at V and 1 base at J, with 10 bases between the two ends. The CDR3 is made up of 14 amino acids.

The chain has TRBV6-1 and TRBJ2-1; 12 nucleotides match TRBD2. Germline loops: CDR1 MNHNS, CDR2 SASEGT. Trimming removed 5 bases from V and 7 bases from J; junction bases left unmatched: 6. CDR3 size: 15 residues. In nucleotides, the CDR3 is TGTGCCAGCAGTAACCCTAGCGGGAGGGGGAATGAGCAGTTCTTC. Its translation is CASSNPSGRGNEQFF.

The J gene is TRBJ2-6, the V gene TRBV29-1, with a possible D match to TRBD2 (5 bases). Germline loops: CDR1 SQVTM, CDR2 ANQGSEA. The CDR3 has 17 residues. Trimming pared 4 bases from V and 0 bases from J, leaving 16 bases between. The CDR3 loop is CSVALFETSSGANVLTF. DNA of the CDR3: TGCAGCGTTGCCCTCTTCGAAACTAGCTCTGGGGCCAACGTCCTGACTTTC.

This clonotype was counted ten times or more. The V gene is TRBV6-2 or TRBV6-3, the J gene TRBJ1-5, with D perhaps matching TRBD1 (6 bases). The V and J ends lost 6 bases and 0 bases respectively, with 15 bases between them. This CDR3 has 16 residues. Germline CDR1 MNHEY, CDR2 SVGEGT. CDR3 region: CASRTGGASSNQPQHF. The CDR3 DNA reads as TGTGCCAGCAGGACAGGAGGGGCTAGTAGCAATCAGCCCCAGCATTTT.

This clonotype was detected many times. The chain uses TRBV2 and TRBJ1-5; D is possibly TRBD1 (6 bases). Trimming took off 6 bases at V and 7 bases at J, with 16 bases between the two ends. This CDR3 comprises 14 residues. Germline lookup yields CDR1 SNHLY and CDR2 FYNNEI. CDR3 DNA sequence: TGTGCCAGCAGAGTACAGGGTCGTGGACAGCCCCAGCATTTT. Its translation: CASRVQGRGQPQHF.

This clonotype was detected many times. The rearrangement joins TRBV7-2 to TRBJ2-1, with 11 bases that match TRBD1. This CDR3 region has 16 residues. V lost 2 bases and J lost 12; bases outside the gene matches: 12. Germline V gene sequence: CDR1 SGHTA, CDR2 FQGNSA. The CDR3 coding sequence is TGTGCCAGCAGCTTAATGTTCGGGACAGGGGGTCAAAGGCAGTTCTTC. It yields the protein CASSLMFGTGGQRQFF.

This clonotype turned up a few times. This rearrangement joins TRBV7-8 to TRBJ2-5, with 8 bases lining up with TRBD2. This CDR3 spans 16 amino acids. V shed 2 bases, J shed 4 bases, and the junction held 9 bases outside the gene matches. Germline CDR1 and CDR2: SGHVS and FQNEAQ. CDR3 sequence reads: CASSLKHGAGGETQYF. DNA for the CDR3: TGTGCCAGCAGCTTAAAACATGGGGCGGGAGGAGAGACCCAGTACTTC.

Regarding this clonotype: This may arise from a read error, as a much more abundant clone is one base away. The genes are TRBV2 and TRBJ2-2; D unresolved. Trimming pared 0 bases from V and 8 bases from J, leaving 7 bases between. Germline V gene sequence: CDR1 SNHLY, CDR2 FYNNEI. CDR3 length: 13 amino acids. DNA for the CDR3: TGTGCCAGCAGTGAAGCGCCTGGAGGGGAGCTGTTTTTT. This gives the protein CASSEAPGGELFF.

The sample holds many counts of this clonotype. This chain uses TRBV7-2 with TRBJ2-4; TRBD1 is a possible D gene (5 bases). The CDR3 loop spans 14 amino acids. Germline V gives CDR1 SGHTA, CDR2 FQGNSA. Trimming removed 0 bases at V and 8 bases at J, with 11 bases between. The chain's CDR3 is CASSLAQGEYIQYF. CDR3 DNA sequence: TGTGCCAGCAGCTTAGCCCAGGGCGAGTACATTCAGTACTTC.

This clonotype was picked up many times. The chain couples TRBV3-1 to TRBJ2-2; D uncertain. The V end was cut by 3 bases, the J end by 1 base, with 15 bases between. CDR1 is LGHDT, CDR2 YNNKEL, per germline (reference sequence). The CDR3 length is 17 residues. The CDR3 sequence: CASSQFYSGRNTGELFF. CDR3 DNA: TGTGCCAGCAGCCAGTTCTACTCCGGCCGGAACACCGGGGAGCTGTTTTTT.

J is TRBJ2-6 and V is TRBV4-2; TRBD1 matches at 8 bases. The CDR3 totals 19 residues. Per germline, CDR1 LGHNA and CDR2 YNFKEQ. The ends lost 1 base at V and 1 base at J; junction bases unmatched: 9. The CDR3 reads CASSQGEGRTGSGANVLTF. Here the CDR3 DNA reads TGTGCCAGCAGCCAAGGTGAAGGGAGGACAGGGTCTGGGGCCAACGTCCTGACTTTC.

This clonotype was observed many times. The chain links TRBV3-1 to TRBJ1-1; D call uncertain. V was cut by 3 bases and J by 8 bases, with 16 bases left in between. Germline CDR1 LGHDT, CDR2 YNNKEL (reference sequence). This CDR3 region has 14 residues. The CDR3 coding sequence is TGTGCCAGCAGCCACTTTTTTGGGGTGAGAGAAGCTTTCTTT. Translating gives CASSHFFGVREAFF.

This clonotype was counted ten times or more. This chain uses TRBV19 with TRBJ2-5; D remains ambiguous. CDR1 LNHDA and CDR2 SQIVND come from the germline V gene (reference sequence). This CDR3 contains 13 residues. Trimming took 3 bases from V and 5 from J, leaving 10 bases between them. CDR3 nucleotide sequence: TGTGCCAGTAGTATTCCGTTCAAGGAGACCCAGTACTTC. Protein: CASSIPFKETQYF.

The chain links TRBV14 to TRBJ2-7, with D perhaps matching TRBD1 (6 bases). The CDR3 sequence is 12 residues long. Germline loops: CDR1 SGHDN, CDR2 FVKESK. V was trimmed by 10 bases and J by 5 bases, leaving 15 bases between them. The CDR3 nucleotides read TGTGCCACCCCACAGGGCCCCAACGAGCAGTACTTC. Amino acid sequence: CATPQGPNEQYF.

This clonotype was found many times. The gene calls are TRBV7-9 and TRBJ2-1; 14 bases fit TRBD2. The CDR3 runs 18 residues. V lost 5 bases and J lost 2; bases outside the gene matches: 8. Germline lookup yields CDR1 SEHNR and CDR2 FQNEAQ (reference sequence). CDR3 sequence reads: CASSPGLAGVGPYNEQFF. DNA of the CDR3: TGTGCCAGCAGCCCGGGACTAGCGGGAGTGGGCCCCTACAATGAGCAGTTCTTC.

The V call is TRBV20-1, the J call TRBJ2-1, with 12 bases identical to TRBD2. Looked up from germline, CDR1 is DFQATT and CDR2 is SNEGSKA (reference sequence). V was clipped by 6 bases and J by 9 bases; unmatched bases: 12. This CDR3 has 15 residues. CDR3 loop: CSAVNLAGGRVEQFF. DNA of the CDR3: TGCAGTGCCGTAAACCTAGCGGGAGGGAGGGTTGAGCAGTTCTTC.